This T cell receptor (beta chain) was retrieved from a study of T cell responses to AZD1222 COVID-19 vaccine. Whole-study findings and limits: Increased Spike-specific TCR breadth and depth were observed after two AZD1222 doses. Nearly half of spike-specific TCRs reportedly target variant regions that are unmutated in the B.1.351 and B.1.1.7 variants. The donor cohort was predominantly white British with a female majority, and clonal diversity may have been underestimated. Seropositivity was recorded at baseline in only six AZD1222 recipients.

Some clones are missing from TCRdb's copy, which holds only in-frame ones; the method was immunoSEQ multiplex PCR. Counted here are 90,000 to 140,000 clones, more than 70% occurring once; the ten biggest clones make up less than 9.5%. Per the germline V gene, CDR1 is SGHRS and CDR2 is YFSETQ. Deletions cut 0 bases from V and 6 bases from J, with 16 bases between. The CDR3 is 16 amino acids. Concerning this clone itself: Its antigen is currently unknown.

Sequences were derived from peripheral blood, sampled on day 0 of AZD1222 vaccination. The genes are TRBV5-1 and TRBJ2-1; D not certain. This receptor was taken from an adult in good health. The CDR3 spells CASSLVGPHLGNEQFF. The CDR3 DNA reads TGCGCCAGCAGCTTGGTAGGCCCCCACCTGGGCAATGAGCAGTTCTTC.